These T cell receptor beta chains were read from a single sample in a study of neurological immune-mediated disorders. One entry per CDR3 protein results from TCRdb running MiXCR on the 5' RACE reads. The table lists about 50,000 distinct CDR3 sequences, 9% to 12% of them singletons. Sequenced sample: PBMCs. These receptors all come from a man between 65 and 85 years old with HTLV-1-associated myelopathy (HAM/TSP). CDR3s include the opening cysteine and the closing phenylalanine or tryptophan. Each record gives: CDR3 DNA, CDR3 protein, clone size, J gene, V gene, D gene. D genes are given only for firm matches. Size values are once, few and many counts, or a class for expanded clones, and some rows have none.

TGTGCCAGCAGGCAGGGGAGCACAGATACGCAGTATTTT | CASRQGSTDTQYF | many | TRBJ2-3 | TRBV12-3/TRBV12-4 | .
TGTGCCAGCAGTTACGGGGGACTAGAGAGGGATGAGCAGTTCTTC | CASSYGGLERDEQFF | . | TRBJ2-1 | TRBV6-5 | TRBD2
TGCGCCAGCAGCTTCGCGGACAGGGGACGGACTGAAGCTTTCTTT | CASSFADRGRTEAFF | many | TRBJ1-1 | TRBV5-1 | TRBD1
TGTGCCAGTAGCCCCCATATGGGCGGGGTGTACAATGAGCAGTTCTTC | CASSPHMGGVYNEQFF | many | TRBJ2-1 | TRBV19 | .
TGTGCCAGCAGCGAGATTTTCGGGGAGCTGTTTTTT | CASSEIFGELFF | many | TRBJ2-2 | TRBV5-5 | .
TGTGCCAGCAGTCCCGGGATCTCTGGAAACACCATATATTTT | CASSPGISGNTIYF | many | TRBJ1-3 | TRBV7-9 | .
TGTGCCAGCAGTTCCTGGGCGGGGGGGAGCGATGAGCAGTTCTTC | CASSSWAGGSDEQFF | many | TRBJ2-1 | TRBV6-5 | TRBD2
TGTGCCAGCAGTAATACAGGGTACACCGGGGAGCTGTTTTTT | CASSNTGYTGELFF | many | TRBJ2-2 | TRBV12-3/TRBV12-4 | .
TGCAGTGCTACAACCAACACCTACAATCAGCCCCAGCATTTT | CSATTNTYNQPQHF | many | TRBJ1-5 | TRBV20-1 | .
TGTGCCAGCAGCTTAAGTCAACGTGCTCCTGAGCAGTTCTTC | CASSLSQRAPEQFF | . | TRBJ2-1 | TRBV7-9 | .
TGTGGCAGCCGCCGACAGGGGAACACCGGGGAGCAGTTTTTT | CGSRRQGNTGEQFF | . | TRBJ2-2 | TRBV6-1 | TRBD1
TGCAGCGTTACGGAAGGACCGTCCTACGAGCAGTACTTC | CSVTEGPSYEQYF | . | TRBJ2-7 | TRBV29-1 | .
TGTGCCAGCAGCTTGGATCCTCGCGATGGTGAGCAGTTCTTC | CASSLDPRDGEQFF | many | TRBJ2-1 | TRBV5-6 | .
TGTGCCAGCAGCTTAAATGCTCAAAACATTCAGTACTTC | CASSLNAQNIQYF | few | TRBJ2-4 | TRBV7-2 | .
TGCAGTGCTCCGGGACAAGGGATAAACGAGCAGTACTTC | CSAPGQGINEQYF | few | TRBJ2-7 | TRBV20-1 | .
TGTGCCACCAGTGATTTGTGGGACAATGAGCAGTTCTTC | CATSDLWDNEQFF | many | TRBJ2-1 | TRBV24-1 | .
TGTGCCAGCAGTTTAAGATACCACGCGGGGGTCGATAGCTACACCTTC | CASSLRYHAGVDSYTF | . | TRBJ1-2 | TRBV27 | .
TGTGCCAGCAGCACGGGGACAGGTACTTTCCGGTACAATGAGCAGTTCTTC | CASSTGTGTFRYNEQFF | many | TRBJ2-1 | TRBV7-2 | TRBD1
TGTGCCAGCAGCCGCCCCGGGACAGCTTATAGCAATCAGCCCCAGCATTTT | CASSRPGTAYSNQPQHF | many | TRBJ1-5 | TRBV6-2/TRBV6-3 | TRBD1
TGCAGCGTACTAGCGGGGGAGGGGCCAGATACGCAGTATTTT | CSVLAGEGPDTQYF | . | TRBJ2-3 | TRBV29-1 | TRBD2
TGTGCCATCAGTGAGGCGGACAGGGTGGCAGCAGGCATTCAGTACTTC | CAISEADRVAAGIQYF | few | TRBJ2-4 | TRBV10-3 | TRBD1
TGCAGCGTTGGTTCGACTTACTACGAGCAGTACTTC | CSVGSTYYEQYF | many | TRBJ2-7 | TRBV29-1 | .
TGCAGTGCTAGAGGCCAGACCAGGAACACTGAAGCTTTCTTT | CSARGQTRNTEAFF | many | TRBJ1-1 | TRBV20-1 | .
TGTGCCAGCAGCCAATTTAGCGGGAGGGACACCGGGGAGCTGTTTTTT | CASSQFSGRDTGELFF | many | TRBJ2-2 | TRBV3-1 | TRBD2
TGTGCCAGCAGCCAAGTTTATAGTGAGCAGTTCTTC | CASSQVYSEQFF | many | TRBJ2-1 | TRBV14 | .
TGCAGCGCCCGACTAGCGGGAGTTAATGAGCAGTTCTTC | CSARLAGVNEQFF | few | TRBJ2-1 | TRBV29-1 | TRBD2
TGTGCCAGCAGCGTACGGGGAGATACGCAGTATTTT | CASSVRGDTQYF | many | TRBJ2-3 | TRBV9 | .
TGTGCCAGCAGCTACACCGGGACTAGCGGTCTGAATGAGCAGTTCTTC | CASSYTGTSGLNEQFF | many | TRBJ2-1 | TRBV11-1 | TRBD2
TGCGCCAGCAGCCTTATAACGGGACAGGGCTACGAGCAGTACTTC | CASSLITGQGYEQYF | . | TRBJ2-7 | TRBV4-3 | TRBD1
TGTGCCAGCGGTTTCACGGGGGCCAACGTCCTGACTTTC | CASGFTGANVLTF | many | TRBJ2-6 | TRBV12-3/TRBV12-4 | .
TGTGCCATCAGTGGTTCTCCCCAAGAGACCCAGTACTTC | CAISGSPQETQYF | many | TRBJ2-5 | TRBV10-3 | .
TGTGCCAGCATGAACCGGGGCCAGGGAGGGTACGAGCAGTACTTC | CASMNRGQGGYEQYF | many | TRBJ2-7 | TRBV12-3/TRBV12-4 | TRBD2
TGTGCCAGCAGCCAAGAAAGAGTTTCCTACGAGCAGTACTTC | CASSQERVSYEQYF | many | TRBJ2-7 | TRBV4-2 | .
TGTGCCAGCAGCCCCAGCGGGAGCACCAATACGCAGTATTTT | CASSPSGSTNTQYF | many | TRBJ2-3 | TRBV7-2 | TRBD2
TGTGCCAGCAGCTTAAACGGGTGGAATGAGCAGTTCTTC | CASSLNGWNEQFF | many | TRBJ2-1 | TRBV7-9 | .
TGCAGTGCTAGAGATCCAAGCTCCTACAATGAGCAGTTCTTC | CSARDPSSYNEQFF | many | TRBJ2-1 | TRBV20-1 | .
TGTGCCAGCAGCTTATGGCAAACCTACGAGCAGTACTTC | CASSLWQTYEQYF | many | TRBJ2-7 | TRBV7-2 | .
TGTGCCAGCAGTTACGATGTCATCCTCTCCTACGAGCAGTACTTC | CASSYDVILSYEQYF | few | TRBJ2-7 | TRBV6-2/TRBV6-3 | .
TGTGCCATCAGGGGACAGGGCGGGGAGACCCAGTACTTC | CAIRGQGGETQYF | many | TRBJ2-5 | TRBV10-3 | TRBD1
TGTGCCAGCAGCCAAGGGGTGGGCTCCTACGAGCAGTACTTC | CASSQGVGSYEQYF | many | TRBJ2-7 | TRBV3-1 | .
TGTGCCAGCAGTTTATCAATAGCGGGGGACTTCACAGATACGCAGTATTTT | CASSLSIAGDFTDTQYF | many | TRBJ2-3 | TRBV27 | TRBD2
TGTGCCAGCAGAGGACAGGGAAATTCACCCCTCCACTTT | CASRGQGNSPLHF | many | TRBJ1-6 | TRBV2 | TRBD1
TGCGCCAGCAGCTTGGAGGCGCCTCGAGCAACCCTCCACTTT | CASSLEAPRATLHF | few | TRBJ1-6 | TRBV5-1 | .
TGTGCCAGCAGTTTGGCGCCCAGAGCTACTGAAGCTTTCTTT | CASSLAPRATEAFF | many | TRBJ1-1 | TRBV27 | .
TGTGCCAGCAGTTTAACTAGAGCCTACAATGAGCAGTTCTTC | CASSLTRAYNEQFF | many | TRBJ2-1 | TRBV12-3/TRBV12-4 | .
TGTGCCAGCAGCCCCGCCGACTGGAGCTCCTACGAGCAGTACTTC | CASSPADWSSYEQYF | many | TRBJ2-7 | TRBV3-1 | .
TGTGCCAGCAGACCCACTAGCGGGGCCTACAATGAGCAGTTCTTC | CASRPTSGAYNEQFF | many | TRBJ2-1 | TRBV3-1 | TRBD2
TGCAGTGCTAGAGTCCTTGAAGCTAACTATGGCTACACCTTC | CSARVLEANYGYTF | many | TRBJ1-2 | TRBV20-1 | .
TGTGCCAGCTCACGACAGGGGTTGCAAAATGAGCAGTTCTTC | CASSRQGLQNEQFF | many | TRBJ2-1 | TRBV18 | TRBD1
TGCGCCAGCAGCTTGGGATACGTAGCTGGGGATACACAGTATTTT | CASSLGYVAGDTQYF | . | TRBJ2-3 | TRBV5-1 | .
TGCGCCAGCAGCCCCAGGTTATCTGGGGCCAACGTCCTGACTTTC | CASSPRLSGANVLTF | many | TRBJ2-6 | TRBV5-1 | .
TGCAGTGCAAAGATGACGGGGGCCTGGGGGGAGACCCAGTACTTC | CSAKMTGAWGETQYF | many | TRBJ2-5 | TRBV20-1 | .
TGCAGTGCTTATTCGAACTATGGCTACACCTTC | CSAYSNYGYTF | many | TRBJ1-2 | TRBV20-1 | .